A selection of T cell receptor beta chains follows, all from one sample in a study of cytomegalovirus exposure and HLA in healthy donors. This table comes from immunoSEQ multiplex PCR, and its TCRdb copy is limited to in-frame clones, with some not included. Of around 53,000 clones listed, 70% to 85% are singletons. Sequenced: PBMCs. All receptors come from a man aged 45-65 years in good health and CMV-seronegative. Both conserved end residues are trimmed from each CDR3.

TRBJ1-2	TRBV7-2	ASNAQGSYGYT
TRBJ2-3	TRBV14	ASSLAGGRGTDTQY
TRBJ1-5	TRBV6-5	ASRSNSNQPQH
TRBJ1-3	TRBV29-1	SGAVGSSGNTIY
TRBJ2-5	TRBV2	ASSSLWTGLQETQY
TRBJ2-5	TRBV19	ASSNGDSGVQETQY
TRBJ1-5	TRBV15	ATSRDFAGHQPQH
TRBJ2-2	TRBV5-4	ASSLKQVETGELF
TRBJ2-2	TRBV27	ASSPGYTGELF
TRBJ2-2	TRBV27	ASSPQGASANTGELF
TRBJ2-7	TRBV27	ASSFGGSSYEQY
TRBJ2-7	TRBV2	AERGTSGVEQY
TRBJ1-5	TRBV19	ASSISGSNQPQH
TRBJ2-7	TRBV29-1	SVHGTGSYEQY
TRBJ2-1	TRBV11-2	ASSLGQGARNEQF
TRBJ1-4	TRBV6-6	ASSYGGVQEKLF
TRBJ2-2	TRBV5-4	ASSEDRGRSTNTGELF
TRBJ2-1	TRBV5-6	ASSLDSSIEQF
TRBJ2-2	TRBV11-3	ASSAIPGLAGPANTGELF
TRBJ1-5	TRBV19	APFPGQPQH
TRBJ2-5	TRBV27	ASSPWGGTGQETQY
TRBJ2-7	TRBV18	ASSPLGQGANEQY
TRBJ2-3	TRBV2	ASSDRGQGDTQY
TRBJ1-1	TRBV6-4	ASTPTPGGWTEAF
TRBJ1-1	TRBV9	ASSVADLNTEAF
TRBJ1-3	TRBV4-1	ASSQGGLSGNTIY
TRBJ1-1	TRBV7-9	ASSSMGQLNTEAF
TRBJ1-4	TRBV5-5	ASSLSGLRNEKLF
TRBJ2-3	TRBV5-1	ASSLSGDTQY
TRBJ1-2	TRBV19	ASSKSLQGAEGYT
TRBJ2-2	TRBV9	ASSVASGGPLNTGELF
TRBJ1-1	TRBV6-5	ASSYSDRDTEAF
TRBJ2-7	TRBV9	ASSLIGSSYEQY
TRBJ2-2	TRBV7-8	ASRLGTGNTGELF
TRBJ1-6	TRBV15	ATSTGGGYSPLH
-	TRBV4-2	ASSHIPGTMSYEQY
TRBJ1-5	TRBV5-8	ASSNGQGRFSSNQPQH
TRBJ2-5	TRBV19	ASSIDASGWGETQY